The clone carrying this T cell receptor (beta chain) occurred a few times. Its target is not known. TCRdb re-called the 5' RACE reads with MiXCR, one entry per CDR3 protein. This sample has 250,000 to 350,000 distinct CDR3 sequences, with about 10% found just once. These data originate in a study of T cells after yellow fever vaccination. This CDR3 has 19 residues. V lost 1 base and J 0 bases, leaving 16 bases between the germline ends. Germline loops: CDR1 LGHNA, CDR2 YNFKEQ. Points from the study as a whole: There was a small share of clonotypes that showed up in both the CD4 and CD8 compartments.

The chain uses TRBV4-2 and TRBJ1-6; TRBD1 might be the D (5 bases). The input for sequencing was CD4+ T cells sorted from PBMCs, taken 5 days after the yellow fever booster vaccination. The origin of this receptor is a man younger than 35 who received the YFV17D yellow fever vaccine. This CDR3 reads CASSQVFADISSYNSPLHF. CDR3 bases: TGTGCCAGCAGCCAAGTGTTTGCGGACATAAGCTCCTATAATTCACCCCTCCACTTT.